The rows below give T cell receptor beta chains drawn from one sample of a study of blood T cell repertoires in COVID-19. Profiled with immunoSEQ multiplex PCR; TCRdb holds only in-frame clones, not every one. The sample contains 200,000 to 250,000 clones, 92% of which appear only once. Material: peripheral blood. These receptor sequences come from a man between 60 and 75 years old with COVID-19, enrolled during active disease. The CDR3 runs from the conserved cysteine through the conserved F or W. Each record gives: clone size, D gene, J gene, V gene, CDR3 protein, CDR3 DNA. A D gene is named only where the DNA matches it firmly. Size tells how often a clone was seen (once, few, many) or the class of an expanded clone, and some rows leave it out.

- | - | TRBJ2-1 | TRBV20-1 | CSASSGNEQFF | TGCAGTGCTAGTTCCGGCAATGAGCAGTTCTTC
- | - | TRBJ1-2 | TRBV19 | CASRVAGANGYTF | TGTGCCAGTAGGGTGGCAGGGGCAAATGGCTACACCTTC
- | TRBD1 | TRBJ1-4 | TRBV19 | CASSMGTGGGDEKLFF | TGTGCCAGTAGTATGGGGACAGGGGGCGGCGATGAAAAACTGTTTTTT
- | - | TRBJ1-6 | TRBV6-5 | CASSYRELYNSPLHF | TGTGCCAGCAGTTACCGGGAACTCTATAATTCACCCCTCCACTTT
- | TRBD1 | TRBJ2-7 | TRBV7-8 | CASSFQTGWEQYF | TGTGCCAGCAGCTTTCAGACAGGGTGGGAGCAGTACTTC
- | - | TRBJ2-7 | TRBV19 | CASSGGFLYEQYF | TGTGCCAGCAGTGGGGGGTTCCTCTACGAGCAGTACTTC
- | TRBD2 | TRBJ2-3 | TRBV25-1 | CASRHSGMSADTQYF | TGTGCCAGCAGGCATAGCGGGATGAGTGCAGATACGCAGTATTTT
- | TRBD1 | TRBJ1-1 | TRBV19 | CASSPWGQSNTEAFF | TGTGCCAGTAGTCCTTGGGGACAGTCAAACACTGAAGCTTTCTTT
once | - | TRBJ1-4 | TRBV5-1 | CASSLLRGSANEKLFF | TGCGCCAGCAGCTTGTTGCGAGGGTCAGCGAATGAAAAACTGTTTTTT
- | TRBD2 | TRBJ2-1 | TRBV7-9 | CASSLSRGIYNEQFF | TGTGCCAGCAGCTTATCGCGGGGGATCTACAATGAGCAGTTCTTC
- | TRBD1 | TRBJ1-5 | TRBV7-8 | CASSSGTDSNQPQHF | TGTGCCAGCAGCTCCGGGACAGATAGCAATCAGCCCCAGCATTTT
once | - | TRBJ2-4 | TRBV1 | CTSSQKLLAKNIQYF | TGCACCAGCAGCCAAAAACTTCTAGCCAAAAACATTCAGTACTTC
- | - | TRBJ2-1 | TRBV9 | CASSALLGREQFF | TGTGCCAGCAGCGCCCTCCTTGGCAGGGAGCAGTTCTTC
- | - | TRBJ1-6 | TRBV19 | CASTQGQLKALHF | TGTGCCAGTACCCAGGGGCAGCTAAAGGCCCTCCACTTT
- | - | TRBJ1-2 | TRBV5-4 | CASSRTRGGEGYGYTF | TGTGCCAGCAGCCGCACACGGGGGGGGGAAGGCTATGGCTACACCTTC
- | - | TRBJ2-7 | TRBV27 | CASSPFIGYEQYF | TGTGCCAGCAGTCCTTTCATCGGGTACGAGCAGTACTTC
- | TRBD1 | TRBJ2-7 | TRBV28 | CATTGTGRNEQYF | TGTGCCACAACCGGGACAGGGAGGAACGAGCAGTACTTC
- | TRBD1 | TRBJ2-1 | TRBV2 | CASSIRDRVWEQFF | TGTGCCAGCAGTATAAGGGACAGGGTCTGGGAGCAGTTCTTC
- | - | TRBJ2-1 | TRBV28 | CASSLDTPENEQFF | TGTGCCAGCAGTCTGGACACACCTGAGAATGAGCAGTTCTTC
once | TRBD1 | TRBJ1-2 | TRBV6-5 | CASRNRDSVNYGYTF | TGTGCCAGCAGAAACAGGGACAGCGTAAACTATGGCTACACCTTC
- | TRBD1 | TRBJ1-1 | TRBV28 | CASSPGGAFGNTEAFF | TGTGCCAGCAGCCCAGGGGGCGCGTTTGGGAACACTGAAGCTTTCTTT
- | - | TRBJ1-6 | TRBV13 | CASSLRGSPLHF | TGTGCCAGCAGCTTACGGGGTTCACCCCTCCACTTT
once | TRBD1 | TRBJ1-2 | TRBV5-6 | CASSPPTGSSGYTF | TGTGCCAGCAGCCCCCCGACAGGGAGTAGCGGCTACACCTTC
- | TRBD1 | TRBJ1-5 | TRBV19 | CASSIGTGKNQPQHF | TGTGCCAGTAGTATTGGGACAGGAAAGAATCAGCCCCAGCATTTT
- | TRBD1 | TRBJ1-3 | TRBV5-6 | CASSLAGRGPSGNTIYF | TGTGCCAGCAGCTTGGCGGGCAGGGGGCCCTCTGGAAACACCATATATTTT
once | - | TRBJ1-4 | TRBV12-5 | CASGLKGRGEKLFF | TGTGCTAGTGGTTTGAAGGGACGGGGGGAAAAACTGTTTTTT
once | TRBD1 | TRBJ2-7 | TRBV18 | CASSGQGAGEQYF | TGTGCCAGCTCGGGACAGGGGGCTGGTGAGCAGTACTTC
- | TRBD1 | TRBJ2-3 | TRBV7-8 | CASSLGGQGPADTQYF | TGTGCCAGCAGCTTAGGGGGACAGGGCCCGGCAGATACGCAGTATTTT
- | - | TRBJ2-3 | TRBV27 | CASRASTDTQYF | TGTGCCAGCCGAGCTAGCACAGATACGCAGTATTTT
- | - | TRBJ1-5 | TRBV7-2 | CASSPRPGWRPQHF | TGTGCCAGCAGCCCCCGGCCCGGGTGGAGACCCCAGCATTTT
few | - | TRBJ1-2 | TRBV4-1 | CASSQERGYGYTF | TGCGCCAGCAGCCAAGAACGGGGCTATGGCTACACCTTC
- | - | TRBJ1-1 | TRBV5-1 | CASRSVNTEAFF | TGCGCCAGCAGATCGGTAAACACTGAAGCTTTCTTT
- | TRBD1 | TRBJ1-5 | TRBV11-2 | CASSPTGTEMKANQPQHF | TGTGCCAGCAGCCCAACCGGGACAGAAATGAAAGCCAATCAGCCCCAGCATTTT
- | TRBD1 | TRBJ2-7 | TRBV30 | CAWRGQGVSGEYF | TGTGCCTGGAGGGGACAGGGGGTAAGCGGGGAGTACTTC
- | TRBD2 | TRBJ2-1 | TRBV5-4 | CASSPPTSGSLNEQFF | TGTGCCAGCAGCCCCCCGACTAGCGGGAGTCTCAATGAGCAGTTCTTC
- | TRBD1 | TRBJ1-6 | TRBV4-2 | CASSQETGVYNSPLHF | TGTGCCAGCAGCCAAGAGACAGGGGTCTATAATTCACCCCTCCACTTT
- | - | TRBJ2-1 | TRBV15 | CATSRSLGGINEQFF | TGTGCCACCAGCAGATCCTTGGGGGGAATAAATGAGCAGTTCTTC
- | - | TRBJ1-4 | TRBV19 | CASSIDRTRTNEKLFF | TGTGCCAGTAGTATAGATCGGACAAGGACTAATGAAAAACTGTTTTTT
- | - | TRBJ1-6 | TRBV10-2 | CASVSSGGSVSPLHF | TGCGCCAGCGTGTCTTCGGGGGGGAGTGTTTCACCCCTCCACTTT
- | - | TRBJ1-2 | TRBV19 | CASSESSGLFNYGYTF | TGTGCCAGTAGTGAATCGTCAGGCCTTTTTAACTATGGCTACACCTTC
- | - | TRBJ2-7 | TRBV18 | CASSQKRGGEFYEQYF | TGTGCCAGCTCACAAAAGCGAGGCGGGGAGTTTTACGAGCAGTACTTC
- | TRBD1 | TRBJ1-2 | TRBV5-1 | CASSLGGTGGDGYTF | TGCGCCAGCAGCTTGGGAGGGACAGGGGGCGATGGCTACACCTTC
- | TRBD2 | TRBJ2-5 | TRBV30 | CAWSPILAGGAQYF | TGTGCCTGGAGTCCGATACTAGCGGGAGGGGCCCAGTACTTC
- | - | TRBJ2-2 | TRBV2 | CASKALSTGELFF | TGTGCCAGCAAAGCCCTGAGTACCGGGGAGCTGTTTTTT
once | - | TRBJ2-7 | TRBV27 | CASSLRRGLTGEQYF | TGTGCCAGCAGTTTGAGGCGGGGGCTCACGGGGGAGCAGTACTTC
- | - | TRBJ1-1 | TRBV18 | CASSPGGAGRPNTEAFF | TGTGCCAGCTCGCCGGGGGGGGCAGGGAGGCCGAACACTGAAGCTTTCTTT
- | - | TRBJ2-2 | TRBV7-3 | CASSPRLVDTGELFF | TGTGCCAGCAGTCCTAGACTAGTGGACACCGGGGAGCTGTTTTTT
- | - | TRBJ1-2 | TRBV20-1 | CSANREYGYTF | TGCAGTGCTAACAGGGAGTATGGCTACACCTTC
- | TRBD2 | TRBJ2-7 | TRBV27 | CASSLGTSGRSDEQYF | TGTGCCAGCAGTTTGGGTACTAGCGGGAGATCGGACGAGCAGTACTTC
- | TRBD2 | TRBJ2-3 | TRBV19 | CASSTSGRFRTQYF | TGTGCCAGTAGTACTAGCGGGAGGTTTCGTACGCAGTATTTT